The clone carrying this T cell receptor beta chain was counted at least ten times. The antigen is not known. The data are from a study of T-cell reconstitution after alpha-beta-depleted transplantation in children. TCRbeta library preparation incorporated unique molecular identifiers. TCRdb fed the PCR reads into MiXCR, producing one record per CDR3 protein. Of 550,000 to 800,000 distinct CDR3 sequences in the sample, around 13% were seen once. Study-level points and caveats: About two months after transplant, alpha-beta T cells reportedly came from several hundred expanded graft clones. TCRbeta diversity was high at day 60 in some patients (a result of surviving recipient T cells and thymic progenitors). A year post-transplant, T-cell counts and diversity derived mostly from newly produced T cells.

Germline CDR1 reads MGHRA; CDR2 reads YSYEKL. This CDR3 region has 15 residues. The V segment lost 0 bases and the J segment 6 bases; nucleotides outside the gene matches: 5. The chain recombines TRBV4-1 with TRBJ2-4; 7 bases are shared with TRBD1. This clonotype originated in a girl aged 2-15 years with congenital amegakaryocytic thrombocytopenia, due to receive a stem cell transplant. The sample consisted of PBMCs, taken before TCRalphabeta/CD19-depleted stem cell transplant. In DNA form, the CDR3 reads TGCGCCAGCAGCCAAGATCCCACAGGGGCAAACATTCAGTACTTC. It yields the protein CASSQDPTGANIQYF.